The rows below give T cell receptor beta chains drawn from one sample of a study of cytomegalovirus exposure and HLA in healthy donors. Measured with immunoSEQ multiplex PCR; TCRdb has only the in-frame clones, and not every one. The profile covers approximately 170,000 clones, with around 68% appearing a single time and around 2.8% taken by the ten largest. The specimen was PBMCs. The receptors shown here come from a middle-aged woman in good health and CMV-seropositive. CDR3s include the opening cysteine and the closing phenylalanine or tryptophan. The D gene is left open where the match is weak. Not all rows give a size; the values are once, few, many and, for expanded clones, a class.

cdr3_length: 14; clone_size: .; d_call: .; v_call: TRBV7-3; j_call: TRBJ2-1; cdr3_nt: TGTGCCAGCAGCTTATCGGGGGGCCTCAATGAGCAGTTCTTC; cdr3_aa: CASSLSGGLNEQFF
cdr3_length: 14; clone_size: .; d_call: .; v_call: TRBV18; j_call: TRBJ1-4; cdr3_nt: TGTGCCAGCTCCCTCCTTCCAACTAATGAAAAACTGTTTTTT; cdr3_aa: CASSLLPTNEKLFF
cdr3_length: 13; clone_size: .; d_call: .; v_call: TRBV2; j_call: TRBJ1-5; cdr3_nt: TGTGCCAGCAGTGAAGTGCGAAATCAGCCCCAGCATTTT; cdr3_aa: CASSEVRNQPQHF
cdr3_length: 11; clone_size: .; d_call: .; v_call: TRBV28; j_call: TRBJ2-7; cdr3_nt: TGTGCCAGCAGTTCCCTCTACGAGCAGTACTTC; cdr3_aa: CASSSLYEQYF
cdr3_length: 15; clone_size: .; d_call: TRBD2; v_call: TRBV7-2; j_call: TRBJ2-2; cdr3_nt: TGTGCCAGCAGCTTGGGACTAGCGGTCGATTGGGAGCTGTTTTTT; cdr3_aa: CASSLGLAVDWELFF
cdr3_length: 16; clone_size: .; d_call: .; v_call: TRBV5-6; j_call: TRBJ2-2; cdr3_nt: TGTGCCAGCAGCCCGACAGGTCCGACGAACACCGGGGAGCTGTTTTTT; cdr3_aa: CASSPTGPTNTGELFF
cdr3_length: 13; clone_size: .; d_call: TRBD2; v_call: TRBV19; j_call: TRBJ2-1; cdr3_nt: TGTGCCAGTAGACCGCGGGAGGGTAATGAGCAGTTCTTC; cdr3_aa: CASRPREGNEQFF
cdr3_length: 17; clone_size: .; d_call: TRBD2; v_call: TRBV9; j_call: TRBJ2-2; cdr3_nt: TGTGCCACCGGGACTAGCGGGACCCACGCGAACACCGGGGAGCTGTTTTTT; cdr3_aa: CATGTSGTHANTGELFF
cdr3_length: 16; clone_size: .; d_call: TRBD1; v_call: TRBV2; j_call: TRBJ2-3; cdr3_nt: TGTGCCAGCAGTGAATTGGACAGGGCCCGCACAGATACGCAGTATTTT; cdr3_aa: CASSELDRARTDTQYF
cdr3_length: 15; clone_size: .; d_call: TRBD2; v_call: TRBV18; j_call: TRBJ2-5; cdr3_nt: TGTGCCAGCTCGGGCCCGGGACTAGCGGGAGAGACCCAGTACTTC; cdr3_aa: CASSGPGLAGETQYF
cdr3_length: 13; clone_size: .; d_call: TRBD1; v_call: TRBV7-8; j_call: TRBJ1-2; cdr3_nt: TGTGCCAGCAGCTCTCGTACAGGGGATGGCTACACCTTC; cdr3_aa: CASSSRTGDGYTF
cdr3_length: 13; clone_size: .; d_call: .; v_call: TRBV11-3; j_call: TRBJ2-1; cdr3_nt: TGTGCCAGCAGCTCCGGCTCCTACAATGAGCAGTTCTTC; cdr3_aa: CASSSGSYNEQFF
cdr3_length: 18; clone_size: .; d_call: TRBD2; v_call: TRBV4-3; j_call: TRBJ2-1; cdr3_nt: TGCGCCAGCAGCCAAGAAAGGGGACTAGCTCCTCCCTACAATGAGCAGTTCTTC; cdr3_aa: CASSQERGLAPPYNEQFF
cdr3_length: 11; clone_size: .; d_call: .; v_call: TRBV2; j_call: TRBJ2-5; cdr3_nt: TGTGCCAGCAGTCTTCAAGAGACCCAGTACTTC; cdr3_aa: CASSLQETQYF
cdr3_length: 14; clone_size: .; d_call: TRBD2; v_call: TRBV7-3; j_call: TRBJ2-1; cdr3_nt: TGTGCCAGCAGCCCGGGACTAGCGGCGAGTGAGCAGTTCTTC; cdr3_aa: CASSPGLAASEQFF
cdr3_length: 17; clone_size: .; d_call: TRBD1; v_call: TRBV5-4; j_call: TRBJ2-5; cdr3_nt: TGTGCCAGCAGCTTAAAAGGACAGGGAGCTAGTAGAGTGACCCAGTACTTC; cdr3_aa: CASSLKGQGASRVTQYF
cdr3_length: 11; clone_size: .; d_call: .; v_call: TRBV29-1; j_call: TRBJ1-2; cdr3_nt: TGCAGCGTTGAAGGGGGGGGTGGCTACACCTTC; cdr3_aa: CSVEGGGGYTF
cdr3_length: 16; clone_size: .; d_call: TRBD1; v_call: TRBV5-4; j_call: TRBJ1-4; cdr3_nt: TGTGCCAGCAGCAGAACACAGGGGGCCCTTAATGAAAAACTGTTTTTT; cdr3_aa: CASSRTQGALNEKLFF
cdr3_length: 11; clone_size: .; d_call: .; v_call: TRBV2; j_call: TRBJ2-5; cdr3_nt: TGTGCCAGCCTGGGAGAAGAGACCCAGTACTTC; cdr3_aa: CASLGEETQYF
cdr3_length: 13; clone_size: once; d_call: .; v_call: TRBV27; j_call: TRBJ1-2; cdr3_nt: TGTGCCAGCAGTTTGAACCGGGTCGATGGCTACACCTTC; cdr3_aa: CASSLNRVDGYTF
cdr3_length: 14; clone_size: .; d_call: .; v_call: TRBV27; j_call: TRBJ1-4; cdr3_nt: TGTGCCAGCTCCTCCGGGGGGCCTAATGAAAAACTGTTTTTT; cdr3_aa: CASSSGGPNEKLFF
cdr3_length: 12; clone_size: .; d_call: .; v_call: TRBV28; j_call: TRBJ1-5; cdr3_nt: TGTGCCAGCAGTCAAAATAATCAGCCCCAGCATTTT; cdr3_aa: CASSQNNQPQHF
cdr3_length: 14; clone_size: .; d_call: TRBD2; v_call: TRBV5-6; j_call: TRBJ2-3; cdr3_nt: TGTGCCAGCAGCCTACCCCTGACTAGCTGGGGGCAGTATTTT; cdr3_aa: CASSLPLTSWGQYF
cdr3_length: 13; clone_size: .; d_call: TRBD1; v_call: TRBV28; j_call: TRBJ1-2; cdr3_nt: TGTGCCAGCAGAGGACAGGGACGCTATGGCTACACCTTC; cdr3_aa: CASRGQGRYGYTF
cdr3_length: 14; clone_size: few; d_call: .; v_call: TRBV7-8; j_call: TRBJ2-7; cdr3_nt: TGTGCCAGCAGCTTAGAAGACAGAAGTATCGAGCAGTACTTC; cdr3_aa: CASSLEDRSIEQYF
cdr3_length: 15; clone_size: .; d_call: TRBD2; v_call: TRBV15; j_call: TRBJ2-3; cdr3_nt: TGTGCCACCAGCCCCCAACTAGCGGGAACAGATACGCAGTATTTT; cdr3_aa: CATSPQLAGTDTQYF
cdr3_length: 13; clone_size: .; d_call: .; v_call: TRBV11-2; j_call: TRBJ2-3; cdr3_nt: TGTGCCAGCAGCCATGGGCCTTCCGATACGCAGTATTTT; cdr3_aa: CASSHGPSDTQYF
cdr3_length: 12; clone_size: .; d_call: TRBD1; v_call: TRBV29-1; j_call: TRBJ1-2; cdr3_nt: TGCAGCGTTGTTGGACAGGGAGGTGGCTACACCTTC; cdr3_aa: CSVVGQGGGYTF
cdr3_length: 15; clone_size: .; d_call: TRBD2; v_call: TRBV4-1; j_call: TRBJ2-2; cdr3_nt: TGCGCCAGCAGATGGCGGGGGGGCACCACCGGGGAGCTGTTTTTT; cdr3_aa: CASRWRGGTTGELFF
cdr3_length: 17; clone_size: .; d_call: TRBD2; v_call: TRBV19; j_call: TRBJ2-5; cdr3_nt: TGTGCCAGTAGTATGTATCTAGCGGGGGCCGCCTTGGAGACCCAGTACTTC; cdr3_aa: CASSMYLAGAALETQYF
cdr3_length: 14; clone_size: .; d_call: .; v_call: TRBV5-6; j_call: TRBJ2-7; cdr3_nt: TGTGCCAGCAGCCCCGGATCCGGACTCTACGAGCAGTACTTC; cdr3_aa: CASSPGSGLYEQYF
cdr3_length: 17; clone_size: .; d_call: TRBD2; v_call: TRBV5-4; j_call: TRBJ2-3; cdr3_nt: TGTGCCAGCAGCCGAGAGGGACTAGCGGGTTTAACAGATACGCAGTATTTT; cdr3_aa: CASSREGLAGLTDTQYF
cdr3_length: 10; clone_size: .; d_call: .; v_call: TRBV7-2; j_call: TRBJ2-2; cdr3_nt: TGTGCCAGGTCCGCAGGGGAGCTGTTTTTT; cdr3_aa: CARSAGELFF
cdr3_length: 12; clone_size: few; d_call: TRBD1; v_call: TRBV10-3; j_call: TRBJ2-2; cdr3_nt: TGTGCCACCTACAGGGGCGCCGGGGAGCTGTTTTTT; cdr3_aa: CATYRGAGELFF
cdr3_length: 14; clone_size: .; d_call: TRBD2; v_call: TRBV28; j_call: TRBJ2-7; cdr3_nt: TGTGCCAGCAGTTCCCTAGCGGGACCCGACGAGCAGTACTTC; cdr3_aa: CASSSLAGPDEQYF
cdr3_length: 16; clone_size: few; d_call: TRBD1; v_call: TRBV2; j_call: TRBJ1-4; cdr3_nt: TGTGCCAGCAGGAACAGGGGGCACTCAACTAATGAAAAACTGTTTTTT; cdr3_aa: CASRNRGHSTNEKLFF
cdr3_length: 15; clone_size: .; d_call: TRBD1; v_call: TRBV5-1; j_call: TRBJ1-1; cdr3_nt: TGCGCCAGCGGCTTTACAGGGGAGCAGAACACTGAAGCTTTCTTT; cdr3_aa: CASGFTGEQNTEAFF
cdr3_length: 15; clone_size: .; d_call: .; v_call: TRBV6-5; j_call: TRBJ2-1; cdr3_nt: TGTGCCAGCAGCCCTCCAGGGGACCCCTACAATGAGCAGTTCTTC; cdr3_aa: CASSPPGDPYNEQFF
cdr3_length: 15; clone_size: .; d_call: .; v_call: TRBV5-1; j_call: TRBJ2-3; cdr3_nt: TGCGCCAGCAGCTTGGACCCGGGTAGCACAGATACGCAGTATTTT; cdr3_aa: CASSLDPGSTDTQYF
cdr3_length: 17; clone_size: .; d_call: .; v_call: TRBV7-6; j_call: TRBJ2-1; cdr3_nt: TGTGCCAGCAGCTTAGAGGTTCCTAGGTCTCGGGGGAATGAGCAGTTCTTC; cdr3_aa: CASSLEVPRSRGNEQFF
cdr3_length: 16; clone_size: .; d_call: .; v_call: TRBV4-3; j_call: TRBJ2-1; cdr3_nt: TGCGCCAGCAGCCAAGATGGGAGGCAGACAGTCTATGAGCAGTTCTTC; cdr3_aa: CASSQDGRQTVYEQFF
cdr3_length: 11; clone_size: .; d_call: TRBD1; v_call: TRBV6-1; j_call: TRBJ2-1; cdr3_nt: TGTGCCAGCAGACCTGACAGGGGGAGATTCTTC; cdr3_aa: CASRPDRGRFF
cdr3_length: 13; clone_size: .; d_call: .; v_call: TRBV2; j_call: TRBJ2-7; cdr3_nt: TGTGCCAGCAGATTGACAGACCCCTACGAGCAGTACTTC; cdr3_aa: CASRLTDPYEQYF
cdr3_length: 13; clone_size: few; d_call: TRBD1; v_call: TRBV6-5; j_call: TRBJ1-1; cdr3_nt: TGTGCCAGCGGAGGGGGCCTGAACACTGAAGCTTTCTTT; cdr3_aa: CASGGGLNTEAFF
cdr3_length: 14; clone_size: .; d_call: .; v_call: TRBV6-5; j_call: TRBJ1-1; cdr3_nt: TGTGCCAGCGGCAGGGGCAGAAGGGACACTGAAGCTTTCTTT; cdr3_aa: CASGRGRRDTEAFF
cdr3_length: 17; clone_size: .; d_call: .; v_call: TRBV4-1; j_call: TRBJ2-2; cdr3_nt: TGCGCCAGCAGCCAAGTAGGCCACGGGGGTAACACCGGGGAGCTGTTTTTT; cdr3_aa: CASSQVGHGGNTGELFF
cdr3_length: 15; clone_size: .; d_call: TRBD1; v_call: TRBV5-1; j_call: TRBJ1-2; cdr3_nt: TGCGCCAGCAGCTTAGACAGGGCCGGTGAATATGGCTACACCTTC; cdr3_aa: CASSLDRAGEYGYTF
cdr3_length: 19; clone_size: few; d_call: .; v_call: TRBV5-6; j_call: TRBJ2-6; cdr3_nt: TGTGCCAGCAGCTTGGGATTCTTTCAGGGAGGTTCTGGGGCCAACGTCCTGACTTTC; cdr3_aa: CASSLGFFQGGSGANVLTF
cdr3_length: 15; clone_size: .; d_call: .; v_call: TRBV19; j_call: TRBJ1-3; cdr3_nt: TGTGCCAGTAGTACATCCGACAGCCTGCTAAACACCATATATTTT; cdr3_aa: CASSTSDSLLNTIYF
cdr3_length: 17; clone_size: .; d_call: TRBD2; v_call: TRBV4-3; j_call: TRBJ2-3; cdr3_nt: TGCGCCAGCAGCCAGAGGGCGGCGACTAGCGGAACAGATACGCAGTATTTT; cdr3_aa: CASSQRAATSGTDTQYF
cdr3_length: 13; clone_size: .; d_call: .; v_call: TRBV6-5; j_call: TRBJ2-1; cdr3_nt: TGTGCCAGCAGTTACGGGTTTGGGAGGGAGCAGTTCTTC; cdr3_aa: CASSYGFGREQFF
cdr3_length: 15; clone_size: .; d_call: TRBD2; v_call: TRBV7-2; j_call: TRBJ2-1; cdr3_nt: TGTGCCAGCAGCTTAGTGTGGGGAGGGTTCAATGAGCGGTTCTTC; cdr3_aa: CASSLVWGGFNERFF
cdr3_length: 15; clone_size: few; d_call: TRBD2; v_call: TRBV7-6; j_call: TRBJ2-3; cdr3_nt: TGTGCCAGCAGCTTAGCGGGAGGGCCGGGAGATACGCAGTATTTT; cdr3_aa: CASSLAGGPGDTQYF
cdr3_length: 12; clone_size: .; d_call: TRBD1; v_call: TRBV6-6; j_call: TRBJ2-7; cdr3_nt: TGTGCCAGCAGTTTACAGGGGGCCGAGCAGTACTTC; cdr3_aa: CASSLQGAEQYF
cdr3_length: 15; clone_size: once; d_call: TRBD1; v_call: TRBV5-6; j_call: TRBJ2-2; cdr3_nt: TGTGCCAGCAGCTCAACAGGGGCTAGGGCCGGGGAGCTGTTTTTT; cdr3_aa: CASSSTGARAGELFF